This T cell receptor (beta chain) was captured by sequencing in a study of identical twins. This clonotype was counted only a few times. The CDR3 runs 16 residues. V lost 0 bases, J lost 1 base, and 11 bases lay in between. Germline loops: CDR1 SGHVS, CDR2 FQNEAQ. A single record per CDR3 protein comes from TCRdb applying MiXCR to the 5' RACE reads. The sample records about 220,000 distinct CDR3 sequences, 6% to 8% being singletons. The same data also contributed to another study, on yellow fever vaccine responses in identical twins.

The sequence was collected from a woman between 18 and 29 years old in good health. Sequenced sample: CD8+ T cells sorted from blood. The chain has TRBV7-8 and TRBJ2-3; D might be TRBD2 (5 bases). In DNA, the CDR3 is TGTGCCAGCAGCTTAGCATCTAGCTCCGGCACAGATACGCAGTATTTT. The encoded protein is CASSLASSSGTDTQYF.